This TCR beta chain was found in a study of early T cells in non-severe SARS-CoV-2 infection. The overall study: It was bulk RNA from unsorted whole blood that was sequenced, and the chains were unpaired. Overall study results and limits: Using VDJdb, the matching emphasized anti-spike CD8 responses while missing private and CD4 specificities.

Unmatched junction bases numbered 1, after V lost 5 bases and J lost 2 bases. CDR3 size: 12 residues. From germline, CDR1 is SQVTM and CDR2 ANQGSEA. The TCR library protocol attached unique molecular identifiers to the individual cDNA molecules. TCRdb recomputed calls from the 5' RACE reads with MiXCR, one row per CDR3 protein. The repertoire holds some 87,000 distinct CDR3 sequences, with about 13% as singletons. About this clonotype: The antigen is unknown.

V gene TRBV29-1 combines with J gene TRBJ1-2; TRBD1 matches at 8 bases. The receptor was isolated from an adult who was a healthcare worker with PCR-confirmed SARS-CoV-2 infection or an uninfected control (not recorded which). Input material: whole blood. The CDR3 here is CSVWTGNYGYTF. The CDR3 DNA reads TGCAGCGTTTGGACAGGGAACTATGGCTACACCTTC.